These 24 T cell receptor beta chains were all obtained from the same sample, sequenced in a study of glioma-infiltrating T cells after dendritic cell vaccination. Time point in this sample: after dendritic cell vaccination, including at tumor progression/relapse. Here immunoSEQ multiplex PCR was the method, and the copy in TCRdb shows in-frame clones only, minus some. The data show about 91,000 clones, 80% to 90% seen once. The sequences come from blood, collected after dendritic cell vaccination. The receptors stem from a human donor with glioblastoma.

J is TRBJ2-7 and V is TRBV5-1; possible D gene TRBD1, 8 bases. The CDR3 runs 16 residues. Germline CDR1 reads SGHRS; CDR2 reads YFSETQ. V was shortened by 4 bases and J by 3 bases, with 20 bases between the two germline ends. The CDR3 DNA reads TGCGCCAGCAGCCTGACTGGGGGGGACAGGTTCTACGAGCAGTACTTC. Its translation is CASSLTGGDRFYEQYF.

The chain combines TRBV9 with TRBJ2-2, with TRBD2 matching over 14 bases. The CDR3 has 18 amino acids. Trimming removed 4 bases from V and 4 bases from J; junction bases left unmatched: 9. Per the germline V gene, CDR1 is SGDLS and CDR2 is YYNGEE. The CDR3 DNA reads TGTGCCAGCAGCAAAGGGACTAGCGGGAGCTCGAGCACCGGGGAGCTGTTTTTT. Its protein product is CASSKGTSGSSSTGELFF. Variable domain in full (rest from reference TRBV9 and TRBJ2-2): DSGVTQTPKHLITATGQRVTLRCSPRSGDLSVYWYQQSLDQGLQFLIQYYNGEERAKGNILERFSAQQFPDLHSELNLSSLELGDSALYFCASSKGTSGSSSTGELFFGEGSRLTVL.

The CDR3 DNA sequence: TGCGCCAGCAGCTTACTAGCGGGAGGCGAGCAGTACGTC. Its translation is CASSLLAGGEQYV. The V call is TRBV5-1, the J call TRBJ2-7, with 12 bases matching TRBD2. CDR1 and CDR2 (germline): SGHRS, YFSETQ. The CDR3 contains 13 residues. The J segment lost 6 bases and the V segment lost 2 bases, leaving 0 bases of the junction unmatched.

CDR3 amino acids: CASNTDRGFTEAFF. For the CDR3, the DNA is TGTGCCAGCAACACCGACAGGGGCTTCACTGAAGCTTTCTTT. This chain joins TRBV5-4 and TRBJ1-1, with 8 bases fitting TRBD1. Trimming took 6 bases from V and 4 from J; bases not matched to a gene: 8. Per germline, CDR1 SGHNT and CDR2 YYREEE (reference sequence). This CDR3 is 14 amino acids long.

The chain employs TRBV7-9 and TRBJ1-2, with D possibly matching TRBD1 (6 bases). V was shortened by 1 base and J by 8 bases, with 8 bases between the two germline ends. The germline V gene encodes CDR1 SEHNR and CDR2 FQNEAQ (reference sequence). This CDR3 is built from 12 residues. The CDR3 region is CASSLGQVGYTF. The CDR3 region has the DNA TGTGCCAGCAGCTTAGGACAGGTGGGCTACACCTTC. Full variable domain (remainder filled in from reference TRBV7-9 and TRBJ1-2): DTGVSQNPRHKITKRGQNVTFRCDPISEHNRLYWYRQTLGQGPEFLTYFQNEAQLEKSRLLSDRFSAERPKGSFSTLEIQRTEQGDSAMYLCASSLGQVGYTFGSGTRLTVV.

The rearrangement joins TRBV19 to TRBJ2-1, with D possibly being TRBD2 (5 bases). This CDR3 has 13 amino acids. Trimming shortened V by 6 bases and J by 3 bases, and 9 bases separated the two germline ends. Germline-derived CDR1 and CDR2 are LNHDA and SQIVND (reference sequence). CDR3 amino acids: CASRSGNYNEQFF. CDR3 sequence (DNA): TGTGCCAGTAGGAGCGGAAACTACAATGAGCAGTTCTTC. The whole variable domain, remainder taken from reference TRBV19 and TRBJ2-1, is DGGITQSPKYLFRKEGQNVTLSCEQNLNHDAMYWYRQDPGQGLRLIYYSQIVNDFQKGDIAEGYSVSREKKESFPLTVTSAQKNPTAFYLCASRSGNYNEQFFGPGTRLTVL.

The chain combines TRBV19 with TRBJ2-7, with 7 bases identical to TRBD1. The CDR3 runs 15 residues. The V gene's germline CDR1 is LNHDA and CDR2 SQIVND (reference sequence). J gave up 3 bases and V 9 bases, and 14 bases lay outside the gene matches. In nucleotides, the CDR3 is TGTGCCAGGAAGAGACGGGACAGCGCCGTCTACGAGCAGTACGTC. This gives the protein CARKRRDSAVYEQYV.

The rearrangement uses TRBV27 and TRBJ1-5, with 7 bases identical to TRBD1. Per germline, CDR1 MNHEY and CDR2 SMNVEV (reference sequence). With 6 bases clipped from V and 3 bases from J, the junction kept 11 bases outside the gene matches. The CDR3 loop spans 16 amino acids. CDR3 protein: CASRATGVAYNQPQHF. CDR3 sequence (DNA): TGTGCCAGCAGAGCCACAGGGGTCGCGTACAATCAGCCCCAGCATTTT.

CDR3 in DNA: TGTGCCAGCAGCGCCGGGTTTAGGGGGCTGGAATCCTCCAAGTATTTT. Translated, it gives CASSAGFRGLESSKYF. The chain links TRBV11-2 to TRBJ2-3, with 7 bases identical to TRBD1. Germline CDR1 is SGHAT and CDR2 is FQNNGV. The V gene end was trimmed by 5 bases and the J gene end by 13 bases; junction bases not matched to a gene: 21. This CDR3 has 16 amino acids.

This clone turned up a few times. CDR3 DNA: TGCGCCAGCAGTCAATGGGGACAGGGCTACGAGCAGTACGTC. Translated, it gives CASSQWGQGYEQYV. The rearrangement links TRBV23-1 to TRBJ2-7; 9 bases are shared with TRBD1. TRBV23-1 is an ORF; its function is uncertain. CDR3 length equals 14 residues. J lost 3 bases, V lost 1 base, and 1 base had no gene match.

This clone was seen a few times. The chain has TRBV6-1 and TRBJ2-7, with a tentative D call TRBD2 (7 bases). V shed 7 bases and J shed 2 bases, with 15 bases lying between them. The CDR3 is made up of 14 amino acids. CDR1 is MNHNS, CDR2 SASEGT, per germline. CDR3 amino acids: CASNQAGAAYEQYV. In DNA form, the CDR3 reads TGTGCCAGCAACCAGGCGGGGGCCGCCTACGAGCAGTACGTC.

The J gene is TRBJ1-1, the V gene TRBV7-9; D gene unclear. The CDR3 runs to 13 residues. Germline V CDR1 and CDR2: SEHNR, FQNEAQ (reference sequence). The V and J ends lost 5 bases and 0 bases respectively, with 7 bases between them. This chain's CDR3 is CASSGRLNTEAFF. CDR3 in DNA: TGTGCCAGCAGCGGGAGATTGAACACTGAAGCTTTCTTT.

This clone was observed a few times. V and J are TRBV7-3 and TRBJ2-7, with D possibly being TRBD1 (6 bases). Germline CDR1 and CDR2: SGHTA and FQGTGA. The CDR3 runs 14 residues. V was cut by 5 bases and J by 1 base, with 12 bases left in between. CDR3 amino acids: CASSDRTASYEQYF. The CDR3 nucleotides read TGTGCCAGCAGCGACCGGACAGCGTCCTACGAGCAGTACTTC.

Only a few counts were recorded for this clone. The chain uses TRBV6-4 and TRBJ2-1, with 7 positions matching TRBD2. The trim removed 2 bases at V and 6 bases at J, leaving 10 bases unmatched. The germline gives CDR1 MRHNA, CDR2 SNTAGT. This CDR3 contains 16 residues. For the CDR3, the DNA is TGTGCCAGCAGTGACACATCAGCGGGGCGAACCAATGAGCAGTTCTTC. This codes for CASSDTSAGRTNEQFF.

In nucleotides, the CDR3 is TGTGCCAGCAGCAAGGACAGATGGAATTCACCCCTCCACTTT. Residues: CASSKDRWNSPLHF. The chain joins TRBV7-2 to TRBJ1-6; a possible D gene is TRBD1 (6 bases). This CDR3 region has 14 residues. Per the germline V gene, CDR1 is SGHTA and CDR2 is FQGNSA. Trimming left V 5 bases short and J 7 bases short, with 12 bases between.

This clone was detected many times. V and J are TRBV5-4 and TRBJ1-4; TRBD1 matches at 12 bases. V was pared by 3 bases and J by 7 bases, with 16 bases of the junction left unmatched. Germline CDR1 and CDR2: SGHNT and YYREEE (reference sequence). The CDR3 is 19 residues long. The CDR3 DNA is TGTGCCAGCAGCTGGCACCGGGACAGGGGGCGCAAAGGTTTTGAAAAACTGTTTTTT. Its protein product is CASSWHRDRGRKGFEKLFF.

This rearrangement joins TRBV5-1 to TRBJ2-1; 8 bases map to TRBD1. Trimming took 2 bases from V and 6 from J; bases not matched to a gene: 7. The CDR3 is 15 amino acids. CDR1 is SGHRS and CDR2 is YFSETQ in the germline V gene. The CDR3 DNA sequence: TGCGCCAGCAGCTTCATACAGGGGGGTGGCAATGAGCAGTTCTTC. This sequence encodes CASSFIQGGGNEQFF.

The CDR3 loop is CASSLTSGGDSGELFF. The CDR3, as DNA: TGTGCCAGCAGTCTGACTAGCGGGGGTGACTCCGGGGAGCTGTTTTTT. This sequence joins TRBV6-4 and TRBJ2-2, with 12 bases aligning to TRBD2. The V segment lost 5 bases and the J segment 6 bases; nucleotides outside the gene matches: 7. Germline CDR1 is MRHNA and CDR2 is SNTAGT. This CDR3 is built from 16 residues.

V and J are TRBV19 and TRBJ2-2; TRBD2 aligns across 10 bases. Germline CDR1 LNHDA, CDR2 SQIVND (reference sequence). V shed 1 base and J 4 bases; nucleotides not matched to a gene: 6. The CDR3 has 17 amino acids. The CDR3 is CASSIGGKREGTGELFF. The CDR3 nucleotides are TGTGCCAGTAGTATAGGGGGAAAGCGGGAGGGCACCGGGGAGCTGTTTTTT.

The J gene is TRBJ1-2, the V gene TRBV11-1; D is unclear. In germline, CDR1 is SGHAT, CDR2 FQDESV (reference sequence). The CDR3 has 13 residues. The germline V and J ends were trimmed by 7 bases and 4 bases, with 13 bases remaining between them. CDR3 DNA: TGTGCCAGCACCCAAGACGACTCCTATGGCTACACCTTC. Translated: CASTQDDSYGYTF.

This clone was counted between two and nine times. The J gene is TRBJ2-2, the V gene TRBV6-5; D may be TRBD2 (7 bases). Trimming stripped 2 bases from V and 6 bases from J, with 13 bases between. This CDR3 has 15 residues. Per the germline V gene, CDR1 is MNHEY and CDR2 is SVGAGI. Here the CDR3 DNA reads TGTGCCAGCAGTTACAAGGGGGGGATCCCCGGGGAGCTGTTTTTT. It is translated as CASSYKGGIPGELFF.

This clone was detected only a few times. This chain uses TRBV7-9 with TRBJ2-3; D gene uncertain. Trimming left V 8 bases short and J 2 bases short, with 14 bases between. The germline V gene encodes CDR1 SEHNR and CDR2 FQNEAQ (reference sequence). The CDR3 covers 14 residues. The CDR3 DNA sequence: TGTGCCAGCGGATGGGCAAAAGACACAGATACGCAGTATTTT. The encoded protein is CASGWAKDTDTQYF.

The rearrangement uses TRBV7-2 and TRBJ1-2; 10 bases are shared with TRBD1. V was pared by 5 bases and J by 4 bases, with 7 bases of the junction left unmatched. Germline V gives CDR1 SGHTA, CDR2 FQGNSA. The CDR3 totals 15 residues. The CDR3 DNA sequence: TGTGCCAGCAGCGAGGACAGGGGGTTCCGCTATGGCTACACCTTC. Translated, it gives CASSEDRGFRYGYTF.

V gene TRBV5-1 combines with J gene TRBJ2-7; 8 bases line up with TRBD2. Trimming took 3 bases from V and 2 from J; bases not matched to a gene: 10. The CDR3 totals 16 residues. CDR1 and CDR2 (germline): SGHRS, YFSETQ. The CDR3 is CASSSAQRGPTYEQYF. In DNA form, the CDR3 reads TGCGCCAGCAGCTCGGCCCAGCGGGGGCCAACCTACGAGCAGTACTTC. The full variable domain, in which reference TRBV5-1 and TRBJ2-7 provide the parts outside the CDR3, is KAGVTQTPRYLIKTRGQQVTLSCSPISGHRSVSWYQQTPGQGLQFLFEYFSETQRNKGNFPGRFSGRQFSNSRSEMNVSTLELGDSALYLCASSSAQRGPTYEQYFGPGTRLTVT.